This T cell receptor beta chain was sequenced for a study of T cell responses to AZD1222 COVID-19 vaccine. Study as a whole: Analysis merged second doses at about 4 or about 12 weeks. Points from the study as a whole: White British people made up most donors, females outnumbered males, and clonal diversity was possibly underestimated. Scientists sampled the repertoires only once the peak T cell response had passed.

Regarding this clone: No antigen is known for it.

Trimming took 5 bases from V and 6 from J; bases not matched to a gene: 7. The CDR3 length is 14 residues. The germline V gene encodes CDR1 MNHEY and CDR2 SMNVEV (reference sequence). The table came from immunoSEQ multiplex PCR; TCRdb's copy has only in-frame clones and leaves some out. The sample yields 140,000 to 150,000 clones, roughly 90% seen once. This TCR derives from an adult in good health. The material sequenced was peripheral blood, taken on day 0 of AZD1222 vaccination. The chain carries TRBV27 and TRBJ2-7; 10 bases are shared with TRBD2. The CDR3 spells CASSRAGGASEQYF. CDR3 DNA sequence: TGTGCCAGCAGTAGAGCGGGGGGGGCCTCCGAGCAGTACTTC.